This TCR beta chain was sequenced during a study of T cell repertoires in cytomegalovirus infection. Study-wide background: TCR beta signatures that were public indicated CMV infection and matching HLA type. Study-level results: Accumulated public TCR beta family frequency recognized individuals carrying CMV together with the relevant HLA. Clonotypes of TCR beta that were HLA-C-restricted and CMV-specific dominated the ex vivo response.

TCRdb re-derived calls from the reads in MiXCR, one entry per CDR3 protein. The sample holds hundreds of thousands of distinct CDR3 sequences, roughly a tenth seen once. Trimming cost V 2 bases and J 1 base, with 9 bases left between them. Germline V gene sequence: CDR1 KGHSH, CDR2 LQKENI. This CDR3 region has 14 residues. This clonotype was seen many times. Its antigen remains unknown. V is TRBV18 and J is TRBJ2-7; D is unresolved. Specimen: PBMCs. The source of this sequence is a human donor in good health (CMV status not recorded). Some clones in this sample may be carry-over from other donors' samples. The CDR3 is CASSPTAASYEQYF. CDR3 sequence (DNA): TGTGCCAGCTCACCAACGGCGGCGTCCTACGAGCAGTACTTC.